Following are 26 T cell receptor beta chains from one sample sequenced in a study of glioma-infiltrating T cells. TCR alpha and beta CDR3 regions were amplified from RNA using iRepertoire nested multiplex PCR. MiXCR, run by TCRdb on the multiplex PCR reads, gives a single entry per CDR3 protein. The sample shows under 200,000 distinct CDR3 sequences, roughly a third of them seen only once. The specimen sequenced was glioma tissue, nonneoplastic brain tissue, or PBMCs (not recorded which). Receptors were obtained from a human donor with low-grade glioma or glioblastoma, undergoing nonglioma brain surgery, or in good health (not recorded which).

As for this clonotype: A clone one base away is much larger, so this may be a read error. The chain joins TRBV4-1 to TRBJ1-4; D is undetermined. CDR3 length: 14 residues. Germline V lookup: CDR1 MGHRA, CDR2 YSYEKL. The CDR3 DNA is TGCGCCAGCAGCCAAGGGGGAGAGGGTGAAAAACCGTTTTTT. Residues: CASSQGGEGEKPFF.

This clonotype was seen just once. Just one base apart from a much larger clone, this may be a read error. V gene TRBV11-3 combines with J gene TRBJ1-1; D is perhaps TRBD1 (5 bases). CDR1 is SGHNT, CDR2 YENEEA, per germline. CDR3 length: 13 amino acids. V shed 5 bases and J shed 8 bases, with 15 bases lying between them. The CDR3 reads CASSPRDPQEAFF. The CDR3 bases are TGTGCCAGCAGCCCCCGGGACCCCCAAGAAGCTTTCTTT. The variable domain in full, completed from reference TRBV11-3 and TRBJ1-1, reads EAGVVQSPRYKIIEKKQPVAFWCNPISGHNTLYWYLQNLGQGPELLIRYENEEAVDDSQLPKDRFSAERLKGVDSTLKIQPAELGDSAVYLCASSPRDPQEAFFGQGTRLTVV.

This clonotype was observed many times. The rearrangement uses TRBV28 and TRBJ1-1, with D hard to call. This CDR3 has 11 residues. CDR1 is MDHEN, CDR2 SYDVKM, per germline. Trimming stripped 5 bases from V and 5 bases from J, with 6 bases between. CDR3 in DNA: TGTGCCAGCAGTCAGGTGACTGAAGCTTTCTTT. Its protein product is CASSQVTEAFF.

Notes on this clonotype: A much larger clone lies a single base off, so this may be a read error. The gene calls are TRBV12-3 or TRBV12-4 and TRBJ1-5; no clear D. There are 12 residues in the CDR3. Between the trimmed V and J ends, which lost 4 bases and 7 bases, there was a span of 8 bases. The chain's CDR3 is CASSSVAQPQHF. CDR3 in DNA: TGTGCCAGCAGTTCAGTTGCCCAGCCCCAGCATTTT.

As regards this clonotype: This clone may be a read error of a much larger clone one base away. The V call is TRBV29-1, the J call TRBJ1-1; D unresolved. This CDR3 comprises 13 residues. The germline gives CDR1 SQVTM, CDR2 ANQGSEA. V lost 3 bases and J lost 4, with 12 bases in between. The CDR3 DNA reads as TGCAGCGTTGACAACTACAGTGGCACTGAAGCTTTCTTT. It specifies CSVDNYSGTEAFF.

This clonotype was recorded many times. This rearrangement joins TRBV7-3 to TRBJ2-1; 9 bases are a match to TRBD2. V dropped 2 bases and J dropped 6; count of bases not matched to a gene: 5. This CDR3 is built from 15 residues. CDR1 is SGHTA and CDR2 is FQGTGA in the germline V gene. Here the CDR3 reads CASSLSGTSRNEQFF. CDR3 DNA: TGTGCCAGCAGCTTATCTGGGACTAGCCGCAATGAGCAGTTCTTC.

This chain uses TRBV5-4 with TRBJ2-3; 11 bases line up with TRBD2. The CDR3 extends over 16 amino acids. Looked up from germline, CDR1 is SGHNT and CDR2 is YYREEE (reference sequence). Trimming took 4 bases from V and 4 from J; bases not matched to a gene: 8. CDR3 loop: CASSARLAGTADTQYF. CDR3 sequence (DNA): TGTGCCAGCAGCGCTAGACTAGCGGGAACGGCAGATACGCAGTATTTT. Full variable domain (outside the CDR3, taken from reference TRBV5-4 and TRBJ2-3): ETGVTQSPTHLIKTRGQQVTLRCSSQSGHNTVSWYQQALGQGPQFIFQYYREEENGRGNFPPRFSGLQFPNYSSELNVNALELDDSALYLCASSARLAGTADTQYFGPGTRLTVL.

V gene TRBV28 combines with J gene TRBJ1-5; 7 bases fit TRBD1. This CDR3 is 15 amino acids long. The V gene's germline CDR1 is MDHEN and CDR2 SYDVKM. The J segment lost 5 bases and the V segment lost 4 bases, leaving 8 bases of the junction unmatched. CDR3 sequence: CASSSATGTDQPQHF. DNA of the CDR3: TGTGCCAGCAGTTCTGCGACAGGGACCGATCAGCCCCAGCATTTT.

A remark on this clonotype: Relative to the germline gene, one junction end is altered; a read error may explain this. The rearrangement joins TRBV29-1 to TRBJ2-7, with 8 nucleotides matching TRBD1. The CDR3 runs to 14 residues. Germline V CDR1 and CDR2: SQVTM, ANQGSEA. The CDR3 protein is CGVEIGQGSYEQYF. The CDR3 coding sequence is TGCGGCGTTGAAATCGGACAGGGTTCCTACGAGCAGTACTTC.

This clonotype came up many times. The V call is TRBV25-1, the J call TRBJ2-7; the D call may be TRBD1 or TRBD2 (5 bases each). The ends were cut back, 1 base at V and 3 bases at J, with 13 bases in the middle. Per the germline V gene, CDR1 is MGHDK and CDR2 is SYGVNS. CDR3 length: 15 amino acids. CDR3 residues: CASSESGSGHYEQYF. Here the CDR3 DNA reads TGTGCCAGCAGTGAATCGGGCAGCGGACACTACGAGCAGTACTTC.

This clonotype was recorded many times. This rearrangement joins TRBV25-1 to TRBJ1-6; 7 nucleotides line up with TRBD1. V shed 9 bases, J shed 7 bases, and the junction held 9 bases outside the gene matches. The CDR3 spans 14 residues. Germline assignment: CDR1 MGHDK and CDR2 SYGVNS. The chain's CDR3 is CASRIRGENSPLHF. CDR3 in DNA: TGTGCCAGTCGGATCAGGGGGGAGAATTCACCCCTCCACTTT. The full variable domain, completed using reference TRBV25-1 and TRBJ1-6, is EADIYQTPRYLVIGTGKKITLECSQTMGHDKMYWYQQDPGMELHLIHYSYGVNSTEKGDLSSESTVSRIRTEHFPLTLESARPSHTSQYLCASRIRGENSPLHFGNGTRLTVT.

This clonotype was seen at least ten times. V is TRBV7-2 and J is TRBJ2-7; 9 bases agree with TRBD2. Germline trimming cut 1 base from V and 5 bases from J; bases unmatched to any gene: 6. Per germline, CDR1 SGHTA and CDR2 FQGNSA. The CDR3 is made up of 15 amino acids. The DNA of the CDR3 is TGTGCCAGCAGCTTAGGGGGACTAGCCCCCCACGAGCAGTACTTC. Residues: CASSLGGLAPHEQYF. The variable domain in full, with the rest retrieved from reference TRBV7-2 and TRBJ2-7, is GAGVSQSPSNKVTEKGKDVELRCDPISGHTALYWYRQSLGQGLEFLIYFQGNSAPDKSGLPSDRFSAERTGGSVSTLTIQRTQQEDSAVYLCASSLGGLAPHEQYFGPGTRLTVT.

The chain links TRBV19 to TRBJ2-6, with D unclear. Trimming cost V 7 bases and J 0 bases, with 10 bases left between them. This CDR3 spans 15 amino acids. CDR1 and CDR2 (germline): LNHDA, SQIVND (reference sequence). For the CDR3, the DNA is TGTGCCAGTATGCCGGTGCACTCTGGGGCCAACGTCCTGACTTTC. Protein sequence: CASMPVHSGANVLTF. The full variable domain, completed using reference TRBV19 and TRBJ2-6, is DGGITQSPKYLFRKEGQNVTLSCEQNLNHDAMYWYRQDPGQGLRLIYYSQIVNDFQKGDIAEGYSVSREKKESFPLTVTSAQKNPTAFYLCASMPVHSGANVLTFGAGSRLTVL.

Regarding this clonotype: The junction departs from germline at one end; a sequencing error may be responsible. The chain has TRBV11-2 and TRBJ1-1; 8 bases align to TRBD1. CDR1 SGHAT and CDR2 FQNNGV come from the germline V gene. The CDR3 runs 14 residues. The CDR3 nucleotides are TGTGCCAGTAGGACGACAGGGGAGTACACTGAAGCTTGCTTT. The encoded protein is CASRTTGEYTEACF.

The chain uses TRBV30 and TRBJ1-1; D call uncertain. This CDR3 spans 11 amino acids. Germline V gene sequence: CDR1 GTSNPN, CDR2 SVGIG (reference sequence). The V end lost 0 bases, the J end lost 6 bases, and 5 bases lay between the germline ends. CDR3 nucleotides: TGTGCCTGGAGTGTGGGCGCTGAAGCTTTCTTT. As protein: CAWSVGAEAFF.

On this clonotype itself: Just one base apart from a much larger clone, this may be a read error. The chain couples TRBV4-2 to TRBJ2-7; no clear D gene. Germline V gene lookup returns CDR1 LGHNA and CDR2 YNFKEQ. The CDR3 is 13 amino acids. V shed 4 bases and J shed 5 bases, with 12 bases lying between them. The CDR3 nucleotides read TGTGCCAGCAGCCGAGATCGGGTGGACGAGCAGTACTTC. This gives the protein CASSRDRVDEQYF.

The V gene is TRBV4-1, the J gene TRBJ2-3; 7 bases fit TRBD1. Germline lookup yields CDR1 MGHRA and CDR2 YSYEKL. The CDR3 loop spans 15 amino acids. Trimming cost V 7 bases and J 3 bases; bases outside gene matches: 10. In nucleotides, the CDR3 is TGCGCCAGCACCATAGAGACAGGGACAACAGATACGCAGTATTTT. Translated, it gives CASTIETGTTDTQYF.

This clonotype was counted many times. The chain joins TRBV25-1 to TRBJ2-7; TRBD2 agrees at 11 bases. Trimming at V came to 5 bases and at J to 3 bases, leaving 9 bases not matched to a gene. Germline CDR1 is MGHDK and CDR2 is SYGVNS. The CDR3 covers 16 residues. CDR3 sequence reads: CASSSGLADRDYEQYF. CDR3 sequence (DNA): TGTGCCAGCAGTTCGGGACTAGCGGACCGAGACTACGAGCAGTACTTC.

This clonotype was seen many times. The chain uses TRBV12-3 or TRBV12-4 and TRBJ1-1; D is uncertain. V was pared by 6 bases and J by 6 bases, with 14 bases between. This CDR3 contains 13 residues. The CDR3 spells CASSLIRDSEAFF. In DNA form, the CDR3 reads TGTGCCAGCAGCCTTATAAGGGATTCTGAAGCTTTCTTT.

The V gene is TRBV7-9, the J gene TRBJ1-4; D ambiguous. Germline CDR1 and CDR2: SEHNR and FQNEAQ (reference sequence). V shed 4 bases and J shed 6 bases, with 15 bases lying between them. The CDR3 sequence is 15 residues long. This CDR3 is CASSSWGGKDEKLFF. The CDR3 DNA is TGTGCCAGCAGCTCCTGGGGTGGTAAAGATGAAAAACTGTTTTTT.

At least ten counts were recorded for this clonotype. The chain has TRBV7-2 and TRBJ2-2; 8 bases agree with TRBD2. Germline loops: CDR1 SGHTA, CDR2 FQGNSA. Trimming at V came to 2 bases and at J to 1 base, leaving 3 bases not matched to a gene. This CDR3 spans 16 amino acids. The CDR3 region has the DNA TGTGCCAGCAGCTTAACGAGCGGGAGGAACACCGGGGAGCTGTTTTTT. It encodes CASSLTSGRNTGELFF.

In this sample, this clonotype turned up many times. The chain links TRBV6-6 to TRBJ2-3; D ambiguous. Germline V gives CDR1 MNHNY, CDR2 SVGAGI (reference sequence). V lost 2 bases and J 7 bases, leaving 10 bases between the germline ends. The CDR3 is 13 amino acids. The CDR3 coding sequence is TGTGCCAGCAGTTACCGGCCTCGTTATACGCAGTATTTT. This translates into CASSYRPRYTQYF.

This clonotype was picked up many times. The chain uses TRBV6-1 and TRBJ1-1, with D possibly being TRBD1 (6 bases). This CDR3 region has 14 residues. Germline lookup yields CDR1 MNHNS and CDR2 SASEGT. Trimming shortened V by 1 base and J by 4 bases, and 10 bases separated the two germline ends. CDR3 coding DNA: TGTGCCAGCAGTGAAGTCGACAGGTTCACTGAAGCTTTCTTT. This gives the protein CASSEVDRFTEAFF.

Many counts were recorded for this clonotype. This chain uses TRBV20-1 with TRBJ1-1, with a weak D call TRBD1 (5 bases). The CDR3 consists of 11 residues. Germline loops: CDR1 DFQATT, CDR2 SNEGSKA (reference sequence). The CDR3 sequence is CSTAQGTEAFF. CDR3 nucleotides: TGCAGCACAGCCCAGGGTACTGAAGCTTTCTTT.

J is TRBJ2-5 and V is TRBV4-1, with 12 bases aligning to TRBD2. V lost 0 bases to trimming and J lost 5 bases; unmatched junction nucleotides: 7. The CDR3 extends over 17 amino acids. Germline CDR1 and CDR2: MGHRA and YSYEKL. The CDR3 spells CASSQDLGLAGKETQYF. CDR3 coding DNA: TGCGCCAGCAGCCAAGATCTAGGACTAGCGGGAAAGGAGACCCAGTACTTC.

This clonotype appeared many times. The chain recombines TRBV19 with TRBJ2-7; the D is unclear. This CDR3 contains 12 residues. V was cut by 0 bases and J by 5 bases, with 5 bases left in between. The germline V gene encodes CDR1 LNHDA and CDR2 SQIVND (reference sequence). CDR3 nucleotides: TGTGCCAGTAGTATAGAAGGGAACGAGCAGTACTTC. Its protein is CASSIEGNEQYF.